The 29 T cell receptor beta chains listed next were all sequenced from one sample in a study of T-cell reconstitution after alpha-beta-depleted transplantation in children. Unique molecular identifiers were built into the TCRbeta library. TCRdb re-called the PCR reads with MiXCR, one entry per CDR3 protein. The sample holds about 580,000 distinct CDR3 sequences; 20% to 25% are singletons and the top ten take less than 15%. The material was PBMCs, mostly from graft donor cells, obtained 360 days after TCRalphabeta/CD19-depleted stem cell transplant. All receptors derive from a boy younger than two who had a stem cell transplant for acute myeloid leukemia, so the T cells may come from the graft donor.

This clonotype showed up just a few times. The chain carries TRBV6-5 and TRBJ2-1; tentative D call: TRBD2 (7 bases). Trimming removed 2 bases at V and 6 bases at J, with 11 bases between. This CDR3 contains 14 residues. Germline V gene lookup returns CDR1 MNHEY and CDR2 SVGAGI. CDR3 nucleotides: TGTGCCAGCAGTTACGAGGGGGGGTTCAATGAGCAGTTCTTC. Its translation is CASSYEGGFNEQFF.

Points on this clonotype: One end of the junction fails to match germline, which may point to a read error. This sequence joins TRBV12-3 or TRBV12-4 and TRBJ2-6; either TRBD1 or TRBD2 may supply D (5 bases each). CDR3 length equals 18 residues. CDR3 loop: CASSFYLRALSGANVLTF. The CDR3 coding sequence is TGTGCCAGCAGTTTCTATCTGAGGGCTCTCTCTGGGGCCAACGTCCTGACCTTC.

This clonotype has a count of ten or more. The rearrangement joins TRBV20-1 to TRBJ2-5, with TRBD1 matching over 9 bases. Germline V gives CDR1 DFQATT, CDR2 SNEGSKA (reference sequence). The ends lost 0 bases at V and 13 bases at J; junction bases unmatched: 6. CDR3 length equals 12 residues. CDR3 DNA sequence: TGCAGTGCTAGAGAGGGGACAGGGCCGGGGTACTTC. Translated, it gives CSAREGTGPGYF.

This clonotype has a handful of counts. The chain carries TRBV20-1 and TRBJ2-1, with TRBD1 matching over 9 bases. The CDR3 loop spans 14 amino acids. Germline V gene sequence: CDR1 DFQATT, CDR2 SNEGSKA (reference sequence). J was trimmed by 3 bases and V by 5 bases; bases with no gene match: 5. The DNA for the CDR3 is TGCAGTGCTGGAGGACAGGGGAGCTACAATGAGCAGTTCTTC. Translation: CSAGGQGSYNEQFF.

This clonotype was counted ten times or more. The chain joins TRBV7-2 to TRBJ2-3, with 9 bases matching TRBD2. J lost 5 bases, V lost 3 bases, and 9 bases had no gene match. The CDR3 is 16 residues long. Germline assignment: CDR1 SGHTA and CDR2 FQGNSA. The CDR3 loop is CASSFQGLAVGDTQYF. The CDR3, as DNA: TGTGCCAGCAGCTTCCAGGGACTAGCCGTGGGAGATACGCAGTATTTT.

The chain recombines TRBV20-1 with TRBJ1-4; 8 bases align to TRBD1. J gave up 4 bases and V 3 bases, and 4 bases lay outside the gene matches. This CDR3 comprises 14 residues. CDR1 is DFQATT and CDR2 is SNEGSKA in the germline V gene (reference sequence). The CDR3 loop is CSARDRAGNEKLFF. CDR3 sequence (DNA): TGCAGTGCTAGGGACAGGGCGGGTAATGAAAAACTGTTTTTT.

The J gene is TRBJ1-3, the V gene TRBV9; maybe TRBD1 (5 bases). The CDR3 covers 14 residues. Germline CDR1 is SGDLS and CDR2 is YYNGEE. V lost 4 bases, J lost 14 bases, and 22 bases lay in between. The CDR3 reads CASSPDRWGGSLYF. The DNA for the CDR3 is TGTGCCAGCAGCCCCGACAGATGGGGTGGCTCGTTATATTTT.

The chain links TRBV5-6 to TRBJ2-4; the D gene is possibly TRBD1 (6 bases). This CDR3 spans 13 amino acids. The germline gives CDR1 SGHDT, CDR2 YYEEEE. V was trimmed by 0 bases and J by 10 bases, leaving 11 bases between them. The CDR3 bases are TGTGCCAGCAGCTTGGGACAGGAGCTTATTCAGTACTTC. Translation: CASSLGQELIQYF. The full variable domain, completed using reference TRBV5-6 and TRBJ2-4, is DAGVTQSPTHLIKTRGQQVTLRCSPKSGHDTVSWYQQALGQGPQFIFQYYEEEERQRGNFPDRFSGHQFPNYSSELNVNALLLGDSALYLCASSLGQELIQYFGAGTRLSVL.

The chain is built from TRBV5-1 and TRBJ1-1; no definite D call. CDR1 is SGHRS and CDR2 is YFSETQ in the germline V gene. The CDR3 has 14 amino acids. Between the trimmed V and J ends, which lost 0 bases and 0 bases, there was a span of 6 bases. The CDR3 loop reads CASSLAPLNTEAFF. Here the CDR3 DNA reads TGCGCCAGCAGCTTGGCCCCCCTGAACACTGAAGCTTTCTTT.

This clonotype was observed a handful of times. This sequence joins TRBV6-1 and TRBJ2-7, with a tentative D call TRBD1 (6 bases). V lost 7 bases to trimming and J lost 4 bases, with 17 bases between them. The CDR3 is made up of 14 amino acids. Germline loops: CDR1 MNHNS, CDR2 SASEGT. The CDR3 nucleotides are TGTGCCAGCATCGGTACAGGGAACGGATACGAGCAGTACGTC. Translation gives CASIGTGNGYEQYV.

The CDR3 DNA reads TGTGCCAGCAGAGCTCCTAGTACGGGCGAGCAGTACGTC. This sequence encodes CASRAPSTGEQYV. This chain uses TRBV6-2 or TRBV6-3 with TRBJ2-7; D gene uncertain. The germline V gene encodes CDR1 MNHEY and CDR2 SVGEGT. The CDR3 runs to 13 residues. Trimming cost V 6 bases and J 6 bases, with 15 bases left between them.

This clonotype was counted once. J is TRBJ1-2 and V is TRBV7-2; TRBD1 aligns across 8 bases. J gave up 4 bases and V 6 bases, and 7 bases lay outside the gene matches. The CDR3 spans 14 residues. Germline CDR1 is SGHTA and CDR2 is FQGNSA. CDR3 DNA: TGTGCCAGCAGTCCCGGGACAGGCTTCTATGGCTACACCTTC. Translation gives CASSPGTGFYGYTF. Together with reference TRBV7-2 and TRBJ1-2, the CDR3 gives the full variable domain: GAGVSQSPSNKVTEKGKDVELRCDPISGHTALYWYRQSLGQGLEFLIYFQGNSAPDKSGLPSDRFSAERTGGSVSTLTIQRTQQEDSAVYLCASSPGTGFYGYTFGSGTRLTVV.

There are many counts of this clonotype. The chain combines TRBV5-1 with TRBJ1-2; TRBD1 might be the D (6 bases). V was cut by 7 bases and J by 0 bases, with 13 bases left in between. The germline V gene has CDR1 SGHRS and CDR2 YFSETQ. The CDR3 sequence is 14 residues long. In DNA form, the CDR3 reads TGCGCCAGCCGGGCGGACAGCACTAACTATGGCTACACCTTC. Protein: CASRADSTNYGYTF. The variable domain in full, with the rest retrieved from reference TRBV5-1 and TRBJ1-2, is KAGVTQTPRYLIKTRGQQVTLSCSPISGHRSVSWYQQTPGQGLQFLFEYFSETQRNKGNFPGRFSGRQFSNSRSEMNVSTLELGDSALYLCASRADSTNYGYTFGSGTRLTVV.

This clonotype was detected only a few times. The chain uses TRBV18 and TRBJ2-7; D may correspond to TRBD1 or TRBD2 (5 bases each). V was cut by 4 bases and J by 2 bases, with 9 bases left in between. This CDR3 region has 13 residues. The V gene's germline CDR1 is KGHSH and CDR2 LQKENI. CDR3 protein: CASSLGRAYEQYV. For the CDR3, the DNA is TGTGCCAGCTCACTGGGACGGGCCTACGAGCAGTACGTC.

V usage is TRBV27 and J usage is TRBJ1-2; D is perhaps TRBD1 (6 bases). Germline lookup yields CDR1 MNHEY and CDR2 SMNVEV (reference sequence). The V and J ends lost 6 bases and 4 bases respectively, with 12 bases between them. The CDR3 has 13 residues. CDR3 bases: TGTGCCAGCAGACCGGACAGTTCCTATGGCTACACCTTC. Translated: CASRPDSSYGYTF.

Here the CDR3 reads CASRPGGAGSYNEQFF. DNA of the CDR3: TGTGCCAGCAGGCCCGGGGGGGCAGGTTCCTACAATGAGCAGTTCTTC. The gene calls are TRBV28 and TRBJ2-1; 8 nucleotides agree with TRBD2. CDR1 MDHEN and CDR2 SYDVKM come from the germline V gene. The CDR3 covers 16 residues. Losses at the gene ends were 6 bases for V and 1 base for J; bases not matched to a gene: 8.

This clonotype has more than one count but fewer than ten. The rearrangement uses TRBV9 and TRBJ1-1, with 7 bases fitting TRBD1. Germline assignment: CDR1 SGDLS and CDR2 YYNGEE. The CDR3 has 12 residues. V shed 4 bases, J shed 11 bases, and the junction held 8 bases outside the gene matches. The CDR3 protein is CASSSGQAVAFF. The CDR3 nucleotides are TGTGCCAGCAGCTCCGGACAGGCGGTGGCTTTCTTT.

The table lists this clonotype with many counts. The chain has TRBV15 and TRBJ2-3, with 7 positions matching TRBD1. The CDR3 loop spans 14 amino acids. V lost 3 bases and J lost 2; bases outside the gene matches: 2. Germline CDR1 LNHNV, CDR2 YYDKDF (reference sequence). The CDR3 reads CATSSTGATDTQYF. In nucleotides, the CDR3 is TGTGCCACCAGCAGCACAGGGGCCACAGATACGCAGTATTTT.

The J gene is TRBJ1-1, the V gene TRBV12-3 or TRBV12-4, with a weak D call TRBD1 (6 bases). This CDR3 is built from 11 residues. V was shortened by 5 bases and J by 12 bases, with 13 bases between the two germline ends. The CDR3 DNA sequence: TGTGCCAGCAGTCGACAGGCCGAAACTTTCTTT. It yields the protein CASSRQAETFF.

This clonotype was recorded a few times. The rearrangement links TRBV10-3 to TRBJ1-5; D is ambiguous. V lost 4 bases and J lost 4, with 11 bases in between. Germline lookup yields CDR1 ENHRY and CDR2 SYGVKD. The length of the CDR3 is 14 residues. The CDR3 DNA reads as TGTGCCATCAGTGGGACCGGTCAAAATCAGCCCCAGCATTTT. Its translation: CAISGTGQNQPQHF.

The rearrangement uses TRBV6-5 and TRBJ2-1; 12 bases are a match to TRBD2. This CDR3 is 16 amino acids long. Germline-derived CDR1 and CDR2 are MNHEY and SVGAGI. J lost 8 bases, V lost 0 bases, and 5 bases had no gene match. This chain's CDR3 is CASSYSLLAGGHEQFF. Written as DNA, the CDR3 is TGTGCCAGCAGTTACTCTTTGCTAGCGGGGGGGCATGAGCAGTTCTTC.

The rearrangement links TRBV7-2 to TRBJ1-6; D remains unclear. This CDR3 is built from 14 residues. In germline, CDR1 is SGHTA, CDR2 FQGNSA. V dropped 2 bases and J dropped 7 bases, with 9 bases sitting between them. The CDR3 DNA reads TGTGCCAGCAGCTTAACAGAGGGCAATTCACCCCTCCACTTT. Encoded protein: CASSLTEGNSPLHF.

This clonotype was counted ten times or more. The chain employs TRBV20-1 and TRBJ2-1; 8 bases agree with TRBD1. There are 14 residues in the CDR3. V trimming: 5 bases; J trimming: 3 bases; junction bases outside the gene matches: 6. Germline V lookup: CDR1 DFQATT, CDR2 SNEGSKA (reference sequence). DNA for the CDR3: TGCAGTGCTTGGGACAGGCACCTCTACAATGAGCAGTTCTTC. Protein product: CSAWDRHLYNEQFF.

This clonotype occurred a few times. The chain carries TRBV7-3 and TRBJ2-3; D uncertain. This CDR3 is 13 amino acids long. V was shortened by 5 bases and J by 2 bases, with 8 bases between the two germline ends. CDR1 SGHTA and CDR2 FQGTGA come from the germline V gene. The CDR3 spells CASSPHATDTQYF. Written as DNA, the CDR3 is TGTGCCAGCAGCCCCCACGCCACAGATACGCAGTATTTT.

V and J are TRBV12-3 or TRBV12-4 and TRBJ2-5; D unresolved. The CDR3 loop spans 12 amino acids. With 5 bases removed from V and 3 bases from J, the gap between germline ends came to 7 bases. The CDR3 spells CASSVTKETQYF. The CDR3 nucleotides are TGTGCCAGCAGTGTAACTAAAGAGACCCAGTACTTC.

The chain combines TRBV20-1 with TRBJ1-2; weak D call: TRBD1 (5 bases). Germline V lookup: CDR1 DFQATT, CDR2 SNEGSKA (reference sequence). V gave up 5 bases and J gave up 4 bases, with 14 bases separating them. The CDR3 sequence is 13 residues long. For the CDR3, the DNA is TGCAGTGCTCTCAGCCCCGGGGGCTATGGCTACACCTTC. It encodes CSALSPGGYGYTF.

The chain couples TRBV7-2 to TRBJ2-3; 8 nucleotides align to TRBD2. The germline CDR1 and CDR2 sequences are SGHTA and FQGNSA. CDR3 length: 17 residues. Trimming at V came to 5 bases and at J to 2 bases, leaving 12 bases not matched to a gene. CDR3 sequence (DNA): TGTGCCAGCAGCCTACTCGGAGCGGGGGCGTCCACAGATACGCAGTATTTT. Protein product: CASSLLGAGASTDTQYF. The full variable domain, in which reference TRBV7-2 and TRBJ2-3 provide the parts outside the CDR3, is GAGVSQSPSNKVTEKGKDVELRCDPISGHTALYWYRQSLGQGLEFLIYFQGNSAPDKSGLPSDRFSAERTGGSVSTLTIQRTQQEDSAVYLCASSLLGAGASTDTQYFGPGTRLTVL.

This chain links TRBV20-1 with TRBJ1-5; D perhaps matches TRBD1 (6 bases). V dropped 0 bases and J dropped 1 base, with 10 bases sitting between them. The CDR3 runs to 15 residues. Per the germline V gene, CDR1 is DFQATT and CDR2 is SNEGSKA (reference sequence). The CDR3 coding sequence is TGCAGTGCTAGAGATACACAGGGAAGCAATCAGCCCCAGCATTTT. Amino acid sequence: CSARDTQGSNQPQHF.

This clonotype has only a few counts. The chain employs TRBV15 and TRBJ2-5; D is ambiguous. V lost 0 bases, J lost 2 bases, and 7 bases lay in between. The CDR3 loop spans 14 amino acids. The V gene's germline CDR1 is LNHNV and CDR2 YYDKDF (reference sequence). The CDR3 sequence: CATSRDLPQETQYF. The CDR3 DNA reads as TGTGCCACCAGCAGAGATCTTCCACAAGAGACCCAGTACTTC.